This T cell receptor (beta chain) is drawn from a study of T cell therapy after organ transplantation. The protocol was immunoSEQ multiplex PCR, while the TCRdb copy is restricted to in-frame clones and leaves out a portion. The profile covers 45,000 to 60,000 clones, with less than 95% appearing a single time and approximately 3.4% taken by the ten largest. CDR3 length: 15 residues. CDR1 is MNHEY, CDR2 SVGAGI, per germline. Trimming cost V 5 bases and J 8 bases, with 19 bases left between them. To note about this clone: Antigen unknown.

This receptor was identified in a human patient who had received a solid organ transplant and had CMV disease. V gene TRBV6-5 combines with J gene TRBJ2-1, with D perhaps TRBD2 (5 bases). This specimen was CD8+ T cells from blood, taken before autologous CMV-specific T cell therapy. Written as DNA, the CDR3 is TGTGCCAGCAGTCCAGGCCTGGGGAGCCGTGATGAGCAGTTCTTC. This codes for CASSPGLGSRDEQFF.